The 16 T cell receptor beta chains listed next were all sequenced from one sample in a study of blood T cells in healthy people across ages. The use of a sample-barcoded 5' primer and a J-beta primer mix characterized a second PCR of about 6 to 12 cycles. TCRdb re-called the 5' RACE reads through MiXCR, storing one row per CDR3 protein. In the table there are over 1,500,000 distinct CDR3 sequences, 49% of which are singletons. Sequencing was done on a sample of blood. The receptors come from a woman aged 40 to 49 in good health.

This chain links TRBV7-2 with TRBJ2-1; TRBD1 matches at 9 bases. With 3 bases clipped from V and 5 bases from J, the junction kept 5 bases outside the gene matches. CDR3 length: 15 residues. CDR1 SGHTA and CDR2 FQGNSA come from the germline V gene. Written as DNA, the CDR3 is TGTGCCAGCAGCTTGGGGACAGGGATCAACAATGAGCAGTTCTTC. Amino acid sequence: CASSLGTGINNEQFF.

In the case of this clonotype: One junction end does not reproduce the germline sequence, and a read error may be involved. The gene calls are TRBV5-1 and TRBJ2-3; 8 positions match TRBD2. Germline lookup yields CDR1 SGHRS and CDR2 YFSETQ. This CDR3 is 16 amino acids long. The CDR3 nucleotides read TGCGCCAGCAGCACACCGGGACTAGGTGGCCCAGATACACAGTATTTT. Residues: CASSTPGLGGPDTQYF.

This chain uses TRBV20-1 with TRBJ2-1, with a possible D match to TRBD1 (6 bases). CDR1 is DFQATT and CDR2 is SNEGSKA in the germline V gene (reference sequence). V was shortened by 6 bases and J by 0 bases, with 12 bases between the two germline ends. The CDR3 extends over 14 amino acids. The CDR3, as DNA: TGCAGTGCACCTGGACAGAACTCCTACAATGAGCAGTTCTTC. It encodes CSAPGQNSYNEQFF.

In DNA, the CDR3 is TGTGCCAGCAGCTCCCGGGATCCTACTCAGATACGTGTGTATTTT. Translating gives CASSSRDPTQIRVYF. The chain links TRBV7-9 to TRBJ2-3; D may be TRBD2 (5 bases). In germline, CDR1 is SEHNR, CDR2 FQNEAQ (reference sequence). The CDR3 runs 15 residues. Trimming stripped 4 bases from V and 14 bases from J, with 25 bases between.

This chain uses TRBV5-5 with TRBJ2-1, with 8 bases that match TRBD2. Trimming took 1 base from V and 8 from J; bases not matched to a gene: 8. Germline lookup yields CDR1 SGHKS and CDR2 YYEKEE (reference sequence). This CDR3 region has 15 residues. The DNA for the CDR3 is TGTGCCAGCAGCTTGCGTAGCGGGGTTTTCGATGAGCAGTTCTTC. Its protein product is CASSLRSGVFDEQFF.

This sequence joins TRBV7-6 and TRBJ2-5; 11 bases fit TRBD2. The J call is doubtful: the DNA matches TRBJ2-1 better. CDR1 is SGHVS and CDR2 is FNYEAQ in the germline V gene. The CDR3 length is 15 residues. The CDR3, as DNA: TGTGCCAGCAGCTTTCTAGCGGGGGGCAAAGAGACCCAGTTCTTC. Protein: CASSFLAGGKETQFF.

The chain has TRBV7-9 and TRBJ2-3; TRBD1 matches at 7 bases. CDR1 SEHNR and CDR2 FQNEAQ come from the germline V gene (reference sequence). The CDR3 extends over 17 amino acids. J lost 0 bases, V lost 5 bases, and 11 bases had no gene match. In DNA form, the CDR3 reads TGTGCCAGCAGCCCAAGGGACAGAACTATTAGCACAGATACGCAGTATTTT. It yields the protein CASSPRDRTISTDTQYF.

This clonotype has only a few counts. The gene calls are TRBV5-5 and TRBJ1-5, with D unclear. Looked up from germline, CDR1 is SGHKS and CDR2 is YYEKEE (reference sequence). V lost 0 bases and J 0 bases, leaving 7 bases between the germline ends. The CDR3 spans 15 residues. Written as DNA, the CDR3 is TGTGCCAGCAGCTTGGATATTCCTAGCAATCAGCCCCAGCATTTT. This codes for CASSLDIPSNQPQHF.

The chain carries TRBV2 and TRBJ2-5, with 8 bases lining up with TRBD1. J was trimmed by 5 bases and V by 7 bases; bases with no gene match: 9. Germline CDR1 SNHLY, CDR2 FYNNEI. The CDR3 covers 14 residues. CDR3 in DNA: TGTGCCAGCACTCGACAGGGGAGTAGGGAGACCCAGTACTTC. Encoded protein: CASTRQGSRETQYF.

The rearrangement joins TRBV28 to TRBJ2-1; 7 bases are a match to TRBD1. V lost 6 bases, J lost 5 bases, and 7 bases stayed unmatched. This CDR3 spans 14 amino acids. Germline V gene lookup returns CDR1 MDHEN and CDR2 SYDVKM. The CDR3 DNA sequence: TGTGCCAGCAGCGAGGGGGCCGGGGACAATGAGCAGTTCTTC. Amino acid sequence: CASSEGAGDNEQFF.

V and J are TRBV7-2 and TRBJ1-5, with D perhaps matching TRBD1 (6 bases). This CDR3 has 15 residues. CDR1 is SGHTA and CDR2 is FQGNSA in the germline V gene. V lost 2 bases and J lost 6, with 14 bases in between. This CDR3 reads CASSLRGGQGQPQHF. The CDR3 region has the DNA TGTGCCAGCAGCTTACGGGGGGGGCAGGGTCAGCCCCAGCATTTT.

The chain recombines TRBV28 with TRBJ2-3; D may be TRBD1 or TRBD2 (5 bases each). This CDR3 is built from 17 residues. V lost 4 bases to trimming and J lost 2 bases, with 19 bases between them. CDR1 MDHEN and CDR2 SYDVKM come from the germline V gene. The CDR3 protein is CASSSLRVGVNTDTQYF. In DNA, the CDR3 is TGTGCCAGCAGTTCCCTCAGGGTCGGGGTGAACACAGATACGCAGTATTTT.

The chain is built from TRBV27 and TRBJ2-1, with TRBD2 matching over 11 bases. CDR1 is MNHEY and CDR2 is SMNVEV in the germline V gene (reference sequence). This CDR3 contains 17 residues. V lost 3 bases and J lost 2; bases outside the gene matches: 6. The CDR3 sequence is CASSFIAGGDAYNEQFF. CDR3 DNA: TGTGCCAGCAGTTTTATAGCGGGGGGGGACGCCTACAATGAGCAGTTCTTC.

This rearrangement joins TRBV27 to TRBJ2-7, with D perhaps TRBD1 (5 bases). Germline V lookup: CDR1 MNHEY, CDR2 SMNVEV (reference sequence). V dropped 2 bases and J dropped 6 bases, with 14 bases sitting between them. This CDR3 has 14 amino acids. CDR3 sequence reads: CASSLIGQGSEQYF. In nucleotides, the CDR3 is TGTGCCAGCAGTTTAATCGGGCAGGGCTCCGAGCAGTACTTC.

This clonotype was found a few times. This chain uses TRBV6-5 with TRBJ1-2, with D possibly TRBD1 on 6 matching bases. With 3 bases removed from V and 7 bases from J, the gap between germline ends came to 18 bases. The CDR3 runs 15 residues. CDR1 and CDR2 from the germline V gene are MNHEY and SVGAGI. In nucleotides, the CDR3 is TGTGCCAGCAGTTATTCGAGGGGGGGTTCGAGTGGCTACACCTTC. Protein sequence: CASSYSRGGSSGYTF.

CDR3 sequence reads: CATDELAFF. As DNA, the CDR3 is TGTGCCACCGACGAATTGGCTTTCTTT. V gene TRBV24-1 combines with J gene TRBJ1-1, with D unclear. Germline CDR1 KGHDR, CDR2 SFDVKD. With 9 bases removed from V and 11 bases from J, the gap between germline ends came to 9 bases. The CDR3 spans 9 residues.